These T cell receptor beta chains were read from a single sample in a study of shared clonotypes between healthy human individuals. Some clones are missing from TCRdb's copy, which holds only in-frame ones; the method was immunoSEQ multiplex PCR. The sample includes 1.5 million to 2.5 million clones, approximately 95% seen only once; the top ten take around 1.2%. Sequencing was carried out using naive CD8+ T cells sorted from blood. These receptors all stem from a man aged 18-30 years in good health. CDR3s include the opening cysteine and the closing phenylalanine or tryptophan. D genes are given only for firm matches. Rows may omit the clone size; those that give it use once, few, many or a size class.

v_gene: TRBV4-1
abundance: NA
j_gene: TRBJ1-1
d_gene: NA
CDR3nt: TGCGCCAGCAGCCAAGAGGGCGGGGGCACTGAAGCTTTCTTT
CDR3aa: CASSQEGGGTEAFF

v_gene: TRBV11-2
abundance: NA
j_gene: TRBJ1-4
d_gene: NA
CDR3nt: TGTGCCAGCAGCTTAGATGGTTCGAATGAAAAACTGTTTTTT
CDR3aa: CASSLDGSNEKLFF

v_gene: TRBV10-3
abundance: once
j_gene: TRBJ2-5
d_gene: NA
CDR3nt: TGTGCCATCAGTGAGTCGGTACCTAGCGTCCAAGAGACCCAGTACTTC
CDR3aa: CAISESVPSVQETQYF

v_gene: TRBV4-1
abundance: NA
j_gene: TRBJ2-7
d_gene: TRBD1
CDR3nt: TGCGCCAGCAGCTCTTCTGGGACAGGGGCCTACGAGCAGTACTTC
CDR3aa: CASSSSGTGAYEQYF

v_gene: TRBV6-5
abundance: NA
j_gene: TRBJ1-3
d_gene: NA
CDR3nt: TGTGCCAGCAGAGGGGACGATTCTGGAAACACCATATATTTT
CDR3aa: CASRGDDSGNTIYF

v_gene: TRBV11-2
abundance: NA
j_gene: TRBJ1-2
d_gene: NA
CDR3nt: TGTGCCAGCAGCTTAACCCCTCGCTATGGCTACACCTTC
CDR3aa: CASSLTPRYGYTF

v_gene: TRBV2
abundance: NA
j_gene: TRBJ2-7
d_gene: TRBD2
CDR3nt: TGTGCCCGTCCGACTAGCGGAAGACCCCCCTACGAGCAGTACTTC
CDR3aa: CARPTSGRPPYEQYF

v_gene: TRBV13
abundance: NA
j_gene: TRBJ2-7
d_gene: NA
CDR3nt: TGTGCCAGCAGCGGTATGGGAGGCTACGAGCAGTACTTC
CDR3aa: CASSGMGGYEQYF

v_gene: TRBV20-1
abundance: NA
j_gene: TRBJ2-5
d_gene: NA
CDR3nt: TGCAGTGCCCCGACTCCGGCGGCCCAGTACTTC
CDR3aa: CSAPTPAAQYF

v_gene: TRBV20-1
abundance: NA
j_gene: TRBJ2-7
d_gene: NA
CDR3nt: TGCAGTGCTAGGAACCAGCGCGAGCAGTACTTC
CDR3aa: CSARNQREQYF

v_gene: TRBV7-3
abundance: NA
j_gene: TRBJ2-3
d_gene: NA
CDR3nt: TGTGCCAGCAGCTTAAAACAGGATTCAGATACGCAGTATTTT
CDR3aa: CASSLKQDSDTQYF

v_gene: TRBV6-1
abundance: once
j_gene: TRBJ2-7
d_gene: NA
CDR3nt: TGTGCCAGCAGTGAATTAGGCGGTAGATTTTCCTACGAGCAGTACTTC
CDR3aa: CASSELGGRFSYEQYF

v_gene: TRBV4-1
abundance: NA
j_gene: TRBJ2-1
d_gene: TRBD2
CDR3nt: TGCGCCAGCAGCCAAGATCCTAGCGGGAGCTATGAGCAGTTCTTC
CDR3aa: CASSQDPSGSYEQFF

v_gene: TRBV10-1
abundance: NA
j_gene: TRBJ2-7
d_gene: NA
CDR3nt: TGCGCCAGCAGTGAGGCAGGGAGCTCCTACGAGCAGTACTTC
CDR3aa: CASSEAGSSYEQYF

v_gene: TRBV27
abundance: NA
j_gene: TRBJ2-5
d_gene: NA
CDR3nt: TGTGCCAGCAGTTCCTCCCAGGTTGGAGAGACCCAGTACTTC
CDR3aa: CASSSSQVGETQYF

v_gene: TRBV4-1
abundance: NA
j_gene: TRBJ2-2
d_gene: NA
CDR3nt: TGCGCCAGCAGCCTTCGGGACGGCGGCACCGGGGAGCTGTTTTTT
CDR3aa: CASSLRDGGTGELFF

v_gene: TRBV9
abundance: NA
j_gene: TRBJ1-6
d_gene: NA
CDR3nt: TGTGCCAGCAGCGACGGGATATATTCACCCCTCCACTTT
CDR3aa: CASSDGIYSPLHF

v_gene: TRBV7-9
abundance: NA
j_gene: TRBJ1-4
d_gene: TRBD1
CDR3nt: TGTGCCAGCAGCTTAGGACAGGGGGGAAGAGAAAAACTGTTTTTT
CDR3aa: CASSLGQGGREKLFF

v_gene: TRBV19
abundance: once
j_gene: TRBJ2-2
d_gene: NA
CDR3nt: TGTGCCAGTAGTATATTCGAGTGGGGCGGGGAGCTGTTTTTT
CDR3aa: CASSIFEWGGELFF

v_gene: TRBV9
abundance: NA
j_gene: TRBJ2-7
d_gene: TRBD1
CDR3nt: TGTGCCAGCAGCGTAGGGACAGGGAGCGAGCAGTACTTC
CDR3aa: CASSVGTGSEQYF

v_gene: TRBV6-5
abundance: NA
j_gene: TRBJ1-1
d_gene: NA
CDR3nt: TGTGCCAGCAATCTCGGGGGGGTTGGCACTGAAGCTTTCTTT
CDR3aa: CASNLGGVGTEAFF

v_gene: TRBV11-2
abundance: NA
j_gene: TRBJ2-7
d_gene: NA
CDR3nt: TGTGCCAGCAGCTTCCTCTCGGGGGATCCCTACGAGCAGTACTTC
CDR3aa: CASSFLSGDPYEQYF

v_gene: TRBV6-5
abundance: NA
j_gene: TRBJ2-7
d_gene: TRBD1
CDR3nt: TGTGCCAGCAGTTACGGACAGGGAACCGAGCAGTACTTC
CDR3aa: CASSYGQGTEQYF

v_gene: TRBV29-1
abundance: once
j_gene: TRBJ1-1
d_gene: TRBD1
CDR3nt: TGCAGCGTTAAGACAGGGGGCACTGAAGCTTTCTTT
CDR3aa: CSVKTGGTEAFF

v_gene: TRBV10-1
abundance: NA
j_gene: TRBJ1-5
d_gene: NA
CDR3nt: TGCGCCAGCAGAGTCGCGGGGAGGGGTAGCAATCAGCCCCAGCATTTT
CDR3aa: CASRVAGRGSNQPQHF

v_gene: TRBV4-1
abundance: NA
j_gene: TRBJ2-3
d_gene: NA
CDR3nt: TGCGCCAGCAGCCACCCTGGGGGGGCCTTGATCACAGATACGCAGTATTTT
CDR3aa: CASSHPGGALITDTQYF

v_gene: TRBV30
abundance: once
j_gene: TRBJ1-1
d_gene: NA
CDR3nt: TGTGCCTGGAGTCCGGAAGGGACTGAAGCTTTCTTT
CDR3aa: CAWSPEGTEAFF

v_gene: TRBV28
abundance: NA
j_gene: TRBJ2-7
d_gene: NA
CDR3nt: TGTGCCAGCAGTTTGGACAGCTCCTACGAGCAGTACTTC
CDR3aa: CASSLDSSYEQYF

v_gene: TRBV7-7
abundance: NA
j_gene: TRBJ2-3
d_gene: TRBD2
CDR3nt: TGTGCTAGCAGCTCTACCCTAGCGGGGGGATTAGATACGCAGTATTTT
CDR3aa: CASSSTLAGGLDTQYF

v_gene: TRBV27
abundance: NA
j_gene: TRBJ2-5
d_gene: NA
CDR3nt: TGTGCCAGCAGTCTTCTTGGGGAGGAGACCCAGTACTTC
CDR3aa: CASSLLGEETQYF

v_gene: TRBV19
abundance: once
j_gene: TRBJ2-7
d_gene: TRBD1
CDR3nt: TGTGCCAGTAGTCCGACAGGGGGGTCCTACGAGCAGTACTTC
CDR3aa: CASSPTGGSYEQYF

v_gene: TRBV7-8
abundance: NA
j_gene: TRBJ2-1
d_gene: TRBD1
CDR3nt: TGTGCCAGCAGCCTCGGGACAGGTGATTTACTAGCTCAAGGGTACAATGAGCAGTTCTTC
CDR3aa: CASSLGTGDLLAQGYNEQFF

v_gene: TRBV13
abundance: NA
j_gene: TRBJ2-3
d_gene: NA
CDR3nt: TGTGCCAGCAGCTTAGAGGCCCACACAGATACGCAGTATTTT
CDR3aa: CASSLEAHTDTQYF

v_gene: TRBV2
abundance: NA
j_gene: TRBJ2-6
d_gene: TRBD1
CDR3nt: TGTGCCAGCAGTGAATACCAGGGGGCAGGGGCCAACGTCCTGACTTTC
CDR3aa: CASSEYQGAGANVLTF

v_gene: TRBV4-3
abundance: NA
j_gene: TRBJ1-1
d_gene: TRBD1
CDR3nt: TGCGCCAGCAGCCAAGATAGGACAGGCGGCACTGAAGCTTTCTTT
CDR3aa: CASSQDRTGGTEAFF

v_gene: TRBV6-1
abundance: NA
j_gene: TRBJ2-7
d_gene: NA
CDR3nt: TGTGCCAGCAGTGAAGGGCCTCAAGAGCGGGCGATCTACGAGCAGTACTTC
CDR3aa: CASSEGPQERAIYEQYF

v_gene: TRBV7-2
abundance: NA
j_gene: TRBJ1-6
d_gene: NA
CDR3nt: TGTGCCAGCAGCTTTTGGGAAGGGGTAGCACCCCTCCACTTT
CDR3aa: CASSFWEGVAPLHF

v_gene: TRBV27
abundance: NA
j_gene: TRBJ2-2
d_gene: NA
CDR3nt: TGTGCCAGCAGCCCCATGGGGTGGGGGGCCGCGGGCACCGGGGAGCTGTTTTTT
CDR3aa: CASSPMGWGAAGTGELFF

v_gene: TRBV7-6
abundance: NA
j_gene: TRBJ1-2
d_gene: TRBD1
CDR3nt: TGTGCCAGCAGCTTAGGAGGGACAGAAATTGGCTACACCTTC
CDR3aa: CASSLGGTEIGYTF

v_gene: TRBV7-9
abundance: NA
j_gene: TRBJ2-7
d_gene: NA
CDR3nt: TGTGCCAGCAGCGACCCGGAGGCAGGCGACGAGCAGTACTTC
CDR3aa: CASSDPEAGDEQYF

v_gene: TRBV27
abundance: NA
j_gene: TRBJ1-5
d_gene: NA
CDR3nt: TGTGCCAGCAGCCCCCTTGGTTCGGATCAGCCCCAGCATTTT
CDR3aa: CASSPLGSDQPQHF

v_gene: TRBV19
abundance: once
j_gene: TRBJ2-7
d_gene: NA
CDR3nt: TGTGCCAGTAGTATGGGCTGGGGCTCCTACGAGCAGTACTTC
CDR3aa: CASSMGWGSYEQYF

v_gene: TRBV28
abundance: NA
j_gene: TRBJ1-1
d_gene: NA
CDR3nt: TGTGCCAGCAGAGACAGCGGTACTGAAGCTTTCTTT
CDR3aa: CASRDSGTEAFF

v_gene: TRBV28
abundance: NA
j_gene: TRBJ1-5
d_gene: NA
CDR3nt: TGTGCCAGCAGTCCGCTTTCTGAAGAGGTTCAGCCCCAGCATTTT
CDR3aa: CASSPLSEEVQPQHF

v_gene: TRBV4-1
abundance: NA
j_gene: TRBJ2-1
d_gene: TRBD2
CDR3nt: TGCGCCAGCAGCCCAACTAGCGGGGGGGTGTATGAGCAGTTCTTC
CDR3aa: CASSPTSGGVYEQFF

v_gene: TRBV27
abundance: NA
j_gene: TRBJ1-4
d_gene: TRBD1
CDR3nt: TGTGCCAGCAGTAGACAGGGTAATGAAAAACTGTTTTTT
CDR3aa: CASSRQGNEKLFF

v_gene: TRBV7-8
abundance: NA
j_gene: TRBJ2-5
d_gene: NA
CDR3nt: TGTGCCAGCAGCTTAGTCCCAGAACAAGAGACCCAGTACTTC
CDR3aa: CASSLVPEQETQYF

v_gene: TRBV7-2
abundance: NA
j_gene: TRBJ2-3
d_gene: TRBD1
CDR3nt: TGTGCCAGCAGCTCCTGGGACAGGGAGGTAGATACGCAGTATTTT
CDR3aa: CASSSWDREVDTQYF

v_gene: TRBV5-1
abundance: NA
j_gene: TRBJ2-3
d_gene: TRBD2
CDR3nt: TGCGCCAGCAGCGCGGCGACCCTAGCGGGTTTCACAGATACGCAGTATTTT
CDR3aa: CASSAATLAGFTDTQYF

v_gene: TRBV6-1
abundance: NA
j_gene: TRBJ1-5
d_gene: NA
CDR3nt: TGTGCCAGCAGTGACGGGGCATATAGCAATCAGCCCCAGCATTTT
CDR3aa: CASSDGAYSNQPQHF

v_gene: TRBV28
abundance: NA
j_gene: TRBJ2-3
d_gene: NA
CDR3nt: TGTGCCAGCAGCGAGGCGGGGGATACGCAGTATTTT
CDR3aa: CASSEAGDTQYF

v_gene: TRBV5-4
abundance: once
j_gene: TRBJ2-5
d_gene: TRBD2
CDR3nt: TGTGCCAGCAGCTGGGGGATAGCGGGGAGACAAGAGACCCAGTACTTC
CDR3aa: CASSWGIAGRQETQYF

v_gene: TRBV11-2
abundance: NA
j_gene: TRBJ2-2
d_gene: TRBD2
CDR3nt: TGTGCCAGCAGCTTACTCGGGGGGTCCGGGGAGCTGTTTTTT
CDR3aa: CASSLLGGSGELFF

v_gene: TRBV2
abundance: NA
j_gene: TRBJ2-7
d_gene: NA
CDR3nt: TGTGCCAGCATTCCTGGAAGCTCCTACGAGCAGTACTTC
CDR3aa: CASIPGSSYEQYF

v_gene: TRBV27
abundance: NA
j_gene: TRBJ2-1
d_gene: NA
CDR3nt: TGTGCCAGCAGCCGGACAGCCTACAATGAGCAGTTCTTC
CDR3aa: CASSRTAYNEQFF